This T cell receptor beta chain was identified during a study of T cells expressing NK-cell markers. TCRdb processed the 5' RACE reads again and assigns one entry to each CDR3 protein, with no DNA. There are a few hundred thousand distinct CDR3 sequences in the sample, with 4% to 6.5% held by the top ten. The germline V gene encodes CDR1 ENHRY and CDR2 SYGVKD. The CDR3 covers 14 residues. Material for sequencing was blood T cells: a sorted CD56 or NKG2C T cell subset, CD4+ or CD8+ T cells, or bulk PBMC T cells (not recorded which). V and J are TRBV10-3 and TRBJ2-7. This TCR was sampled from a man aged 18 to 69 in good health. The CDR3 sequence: CAISESLASYEQYF.